This TCR beta chain came from a study of blood T cell repertoires in COVID-19. As for the study in general: Donors in the United States, Italy and Spain gave samples during acute or convalescent COVID-19. PBMCs, B-cell-depleted T cells, or T cells were the source of the cDNA or gDNA that made up the material.

The V end lost 2 bases, the J end lost 6 bases, and 14 bases lay between the germline ends. CDR3 length equals 14 residues. The germline gives CDR1 KGHSH, CDR2 LQKENI. Authors' data handling: Using reference gene primer amplification, nucleated cell counts were estimated. The method was immunoSEQ multiplex PCR; TCRdb's version includes in-frame clones alone and lacks a portion of them. Clonal size and the V and J genes are those of that table, whereas D and trimming came from the DNA. The data hold 100,000 or so clones, with around nine tenths observed a single time. The V and J genes are TRBV18 and TRBJ2-7, with D perhaps TRBD1 (5 bases). The TCR was taken from a woman aged 50 to 60 in a cohort sampled during active COVID-19. Sequencing was done on a sample of peripheral blood. Written as DNA, the CDR3 is TGTGCCAGCTCACCAAGGGGCAGCAAGGCCGAGCAGTACTTC. It codes for CASSPRGSKAEQYF.